Presented here are 5 T cell receptor beta chains from one specimen sequenced in a study of blood T cell repertoires in COVID-19. Assay used: immunoSEQ multiplex PCR; TCRdb lists only in-frame clones, some missing. Of tens of thousands of clones listed, 91% are singletons. Sequencing was performed on peripheral blood. All receptors come from a human donor with active COVID-19. The donor label of this sample is uncertain.

This clone was recorded once. V gene TRBV2 combines with J gene TRBJ1-4; D perhaps matches TRBD1 (5 bases). In germline, CDR1 is SNHLY, CDR2 FYNNEI. This CDR3 has 15 residues. V dropped 5 bases and J dropped 5 bases, with 15 bases sitting between them. The CDR3 nucleotides are TGTGCCAGCAGTATGGTAGGGGCACCGAATGAAAAACTGTTTTTT. It specifies CASSMVGAPNEKLFF.

The rearrangement uses TRBV5-6 and TRBJ2-3, with D hard to call. CDR1 SGHDT and CDR2 YYEEEE come from the germline V gene. CDR3 length: 12 amino acids. V was shortened by 1 base and J by 4 bases, with 4 bases between the two germline ends. The CDR3 is CASSLYSDTQYF. Written as DNA, the CDR3 is TGTGCCAGCAGCTTGTACTCAGATACGCAGTATTTT.

The J gene is TRBJ2-7, the V gene TRBV6-1; the match to TRBD1 covers 7 bases. The CDR3 sequence is 14 residues long. Germline V gene data show CDR1 as MNHNS and CDR2 as SASEGT. The trim removed 1 base at V and 0 bases at J, leaving 0 bases unmatched. The CDR3, as DNA: TGTGCCAGCAGTGAAGGGGACAGCTCCTACGAGCAGTACTTC. Residues: CASSEGDSSYEQYF.

The V gene is TRBV7-9, the J gene TRBJ2-3, with D possibly being TRBD1 (6 bases). Trimming stripped 5 bases from V and 4 bases from J, with 16 bases between. Per germline, CDR1 SEHNR and CDR2 FQNEAQ (reference sequence). This CDR3 spans 15 amino acids. The chain's CDR3 is CASSPERTVSDTQYF. CDR3 DNA sequence: TGTGCCAGCAGCCCTGAGCGGACAGTTTCAGATACGCAGTATTTT.

The chain combines TRBV7-9 with TRBJ2-4; TRBD1 matches 7 bases. Germline V gives CDR1 SEHNR, CDR2 FQNEAQ (reference sequence). The ends lost 5 bases at V and 10 bases at J; junction bases unmatched: 14. The CDR3 covers 15 residues. This CDR3 is CASSPETGTHRIQYF. Written as DNA, the CDR3 is TGTGCCAGCAGCCCCGAGACAGGGACACATAGGATTCAGTACTTC.